The clone carrying this T cell receptor beta chain was detected only a few times. The data derive from a study of blood T cells in healthy people across ages. A second about 7 to 12 cycle PCR used barcoded and J-beta primers. TCRdb re-analysed the 5' RACE reads in MiXCR, keeping a single row per CDR3 protein. The profile shows 1.5 million to 2 million distinct CDR3 sequences, roughly 43% of them singletons. The sequenced sample consisted of blood. The clonotype was recovered from a human donor in good health.

The CDR3 region has the DNA TGTGCCAGCAGTATGGCGGGCAGCACTGAAGCTTTCTTT. This gives the protein CASSMAGSTEAFF. This chain joins TRBV7-3 and TRBJ1-1; D remains unclear. Trimming cost V 6 bases and J 4 bases, with 12 bases left between them. CDR3 length: 13 residues. Germline CDR1 and CDR2: SGHTA and FQGTGA.